This TCR beta chain is drawn from a study of cytomegalovirus exposure and HLA in healthy donors (dated by TCRdb to 2017 to 2019). Notes on the research overall: A later analysis indicated that the 90 to 150 validation repertoires were generated on the platform also employed for the 650 to 850 repertoires of the first cohort. The study aimed to test whether cataloging public T cell receptors could reveal signatures of past pathogen exposure. Along with the roughly 670-subject first cohort, a separate validation cohort of roughly 110 different subjects was used. To predict cytomegalovirus infection status, the study brought together high-throughput TCR immunosequencing, statistical association of individual TCRs with disease status, and machine learning.

What the authors observed across the whole study: A later analysis had no HLA typing for the validation cohort, so co-occurrence there was scored across all 120 repertoires. In both the original and validation cohorts, the classifier was reported to diagnose cytomegalovirus status with high specificity and sensitivity. In vitro tests confirmed that a few of the cytomegalovirus-associated TCR beta chains recognize cytomegalovirus antigens. A later analysis found that TCRs clustered in the first cohort also tended to co-occur in the 110 or so validation repertoires, with approximately 93% of cluster scores above 0. Across donors, most TCR sequences were observed very rarely, whereas some public TCRs were present in many individuals. The authors suggested that the approach could potentially be generalized to other disease states and immunological phenotypes. The study gave a list of about 170 TCR beta chains associated with cytomegalovirus.

Ends trimmed: V by 6 bases, J by 3 bases; bases unmatched to a gene: 5. CDR1 LNHDA and CDR2 SQIVND were looked up in the germline V gene (reference sequence). Inclusive of the bounding cysteine and phenylalanine, the CDR3 is 15 residues long. Kept here is only the CDR3 DNA, which spans 45 bases and is read in frame from base 1. The donors belonged to the validation cohort of over a hundred subjects, which was separate from the roughly 700-subject first cohort. On this clone itself: Its binding antigen is unknown. No base-level quality is on record; no much larger clone is a single base apart.

The protocol used for the library was the immunoSEQ multiplex PCR assay. The source study handled its data this way. A statistical classification framework was built to diagnose cytomegalovirus status from the catalog of TCR beta chain sequences. What TCRdb holds here is the immuneACCESS table cut down to in-frame rearrangements. Part of the clones is not present; checked against another copy, under half of the missing clones reflect an unresolved V gene, and the others are unexplained. For V, J and clone size, that table is used; D and trimming come from the DNA. For this sample there are approximately 65,000 clones; around 97% appear just once. The ten most abundant clones make up approximately 2.5% of the sample.

The rearrangement combines TRBV19 with TRBJ2-1; 10 junctional bases match TRBD2. What was sequenced was PBMCs. The source is a young man in good health and CMV-seronegative. The bases read TGTGCCAGTAGGACCTCTAGCGGGAGCTACAATGAGCAGTTCTTC. Its amino acids are CASRTSSGSYNEQFF. The reference TRBV19 and TRBJ2-1 proteins fill in what lies around the CDR3, so the full variable domain reads DGGITQSPKYLFRKEGQNVTLSCEQNLNHDAMYWYRQDPGQGLRLIYYSQIVNDFQKGDIAEGYSVSREKKESFPLTVTSAQKNPTAFYLCASRTSSGSYNEQFFGPGTRLTVL.